The text below deals with one T cell receptor beta chain. TCRdb's table, derived via immunoSEQ multiplex PCR, lists solely in-frame clones and lacks some. The sample records fewer than 75,000 clones, about 91% being singletons. The record originates from a study of T cell changes during pregnancy in multiple sclerosis. The germline V and J ends were trimmed by 0 bases and 0 bases, with 9 bases remaining between them. CDR3 length: 15 amino acids. Germline V CDR1 and CDR2: MNHEY, SVGAGI. Sample: peripheral blood, taken after pregnancy. J is TRBJ2-7 and V is TRBV6-5, with D possibly TRBD2 on 6 matching bases. This TCR was recovered from a female donor in good health, enrolled as a control in a pregnancy study. CDR3 DNA: TGTGCCAGCAGTTACTCGGACGGGAGCTCCTACGAGCAGTACTTC. Its translation: CASSYSDGSSYEQYF.